Shown below are 6 T cell receptor beta chains from a single sample sequenced in a study of post-analysis software for immune sequencing data (dated by TCRdb to about 2015). Results the study describes overall, beyond this receptor: Roughly 5 TRBV segments, including TRBV5-6, TRBV5-1 and TRBV20-1, were significantly more frequent in patients than controls.

These TCRs are of unknown antigen specificity. The library relied on PCR. TCRdb names Illumina HiSeq 2500 as the instrument used. To reduce PCR and sequencing biases, unique molecular identifiers were incorporated into the TCR beta cDNA libraries. TCRdb itself trimmed the public reads at Q25 with fastp, ran MiXCR and retained productive beta chains. CDR3 protein sequences are deduplicated, and each keeps its most common genes and DNA. This sample is represented by about 540,000 distinct CDR3 sequences; roughly 34% of them were singletons. Around 5.9% of the sample lies in the top ten. The specimen was blood. Receptor source: a girl aged 2-17 years with multiple sclerosis.

This clonotype was observed a handful of times. The gene calls are TRBV28 and TRBJ2-5, with 9 nucleotides matching TRBD2. CDR3 length: 14 residues. Germline CDR1 is MDHEN and CDR2 is SYDVKM. J gave up 5 bases and V 2 bases, and 3 bases lay outside the gene matches. The CDR3 protein is CASSLSGGTETQYF. CDR3 DNA sequence: TGTGCCAGCAGTTTAAGCGGGGGGACGGAGACCCAGTACTTC.

This clonotype was observed a few times. V gene TRBV7-2 combines with J gene TRBJ1-1; D uncertain. The CDR3 contains 15 residues. CDR1 SGHTA and CDR2 FQGNSA come from the germline V gene. Between the trimmed V and J ends, which lost 0 bases and 0 bases, there was a span of 8 bases. The CDR3 reads CASSLAAKMNTEAFF. The CDR3 DNA is TGTGCCAGCAGCTTAGCAGCAAAAATGAACACTGAAGCTTTCTTT.

The chain has TRBV25-1 and TRBJ1-1; D unclear. Looked up from germline, CDR1 is MGHDK and CDR2 is SYGVNS. This CDR3 spans 13 amino acids. The V gene lost 5 bases and the J gene lost 11 bases, with 18 bases spanning the gap. The CDR3 bases are TGTGCCAGCAGTCCAACCGGGCCCCTGACCGCTTTCTTT. Translation: CASSPTGPLTAFF. Supplemented by reference TRBV25-1 and TRBJ1-1, the full variable domain reads EADIYQTPRYLVIGTGKKITLECSQTMGHDKMYWYQQDPGMELHLIHYSYGVNSTEKGDLSSESTVSRIRTEHFPLTLESARPSHTSQYLCASSPTGPLTAFFGQGTRLTVV.

Comment on this clonotype: A read error may explain this, as a much larger clone is one base away. This chain joins TRBV20-1 and TRBJ2-5; the match to TRBD2 covers 8 bases. Looked up from germline, CDR1 is DFQATT and CDR2 is SNEGSKA (reference sequence). CDR3 length: 12 amino acids. V lost 6 bases to trimming and J lost 5 bases; unmatched junction nucleotides: 5. The CDR3 loop is CSATGGPETQYF. The CDR3 DNA reads TGCAGTGCCACGGGGGGGCCTGAGACCCAGTACTTC.

Concerning this clonotype: A much bigger clone sits one base away, suggesting this may be a read error. V and J are TRBV7-9 and TRBJ2-4, with 7 bases identical to TRBD1. The closer fit of TRBJ2-7 to the DNA end suggests the J call may be wrong. CDR1 and CDR2 from the germline V gene are SEHNR and FQNEAQ (reference sequence). This CDR3 spans 15 amino acids. The CDR3 bases are TGTGCCAGCAGTTCACCGGGACAGAGTGCCTACGAGCAGTACTTC. Protein product: CASSSPGQSAYEQYF.

This rearrangement joins TRBV29-1 to TRBJ1-2, with D perhaps TRBD1 (6 bases). V was shortened by 3 bases and J by 5 bases, with 19 bases between the two germline ends. The V gene's germline CDR1 is SQVTM and CDR2 ANQGSEA. This CDR3 is built from 15 residues. The CDR3 protein is CSVDTSGEEAYGYTF. The DNA of the CDR3 is TGCAGCGTTGATACGTCAGGGGAAGAAGCGTATGGCTACACCTTC. Combining the CDR3 with reference TRBV29-1 and TRBJ1-2 gives the whole variable domain SAVISQKPSRDICQRGTSLTIQCQVDSQVTMMFWYRQQPGQSLTLIATANQGSEATYESGFVIDKFPISRPNLTFSTLTVSNMSPEDSSIYLCSVDTSGEEAYGYTFGSGTRLTVV.